This TCR beta chain was retrieved from a study of Graves' ophthalmopathy and Graves' hyperthyroidism (dated 2018 in TCRdb). The study in broad terms: Peripheral blood samples were taken at the time of initial diagnosis, before any treatment was given. The study used signatures of the TCR beta repertoire to tell Graves' ophthalmopathy apart from Graves' hyperthyroidism and to predict which patients would progress to ophthalmopathy. In total, around 140 blood samples were TCR-sequenced: approximately 42 ophthalmopathy, about 75 hyperthyroidism and some 17 hyperthyroidism-to-ophthalmopathy patients. To explore V-J signatures that separate ophthalmopathy from hyperthyroidism, a discovery set of about 100 patients was enrolled, consisting of about 45 with ophthalmopathy and around 60 with stable hyperthyroidism. The independent validation cohort included some 19 hyperthyroidism patients plus 17 patients who later progressed from hyperthyroidism to ophthalmopathy. In roughly 6 hyperthyroidism patients, the T-cell repertoires found in thyroid tissue were compared with those found in blood. Following sampling, methimazole starting at 30 mg daily was administered to hyperthyroidism patients, and high-dose intravenous methylprednisolone was administered to ophthalmopathy patients. For training and testing, the 100 or so patients in the discovery cohort were randomly divided in a 7:3 ratio. Study-wide conclusions, independent of this receptor: The 13-signature model separated ophthalmopathy from stable hyperthyroidism with around 90% sensitivity and 81.08% specificity in cross-validation, and 80%/75% in the test set. Sample size was not predetermined statistically, and investigators were not blinded to group allocation. In validation, the model predicted ophthalmopathy progression with roughly 68% sensitivity and roughly 78% specificity; roughly 11 predicted patients were CT-confirmed with GO in a median of approximately 6.5 months. Most expanded thyroid clonotypes with frequency above 0.001 were also detected in blood, suggesting blood repertoires may reflect the thyroid immune response.

The CDR3 sequence holds 16 residues, the cysteine and phenylalanine included. CDR3 DNA only is kept here, 48 bases in frame from base 1. Cut back by 0 bases and 8 bases, the V and J ends lie 17 bases apart. The germline V gene sets CDR1 to KGHDR and CDR2 to SFDVKD. TCR beta CDR3 regions were amplified from RNA transcripts for repertoire sequencing. A first-round RT-PCR used HTBI primers with the Qiagen OneStep RT-PCR kit, followed by a second-round multiplex PCR, size selection and purification. Libraries were sequenced on an Illumina HiSeq2000 using paired-end 100 bp reads. The published analysis was carried out like this. Reads were processed with SOAPnuke, discarding reads with adapters, uncalled bases, mean Phred below 15, or no exact constant-primer or identifier match. COPE v1.2.5 was used to merge high-quality paired reads. Clonotypes were defined as unique nucleotide sequences and were aligned to IMGT TRB V, D and J references using MiTCR v1.1. Analysis was restricted to V-J combinations with a frequency above 0.0001, which covered 98% to 99.2% of repertoires. For each V-J combination, a TCR clonal expansion and chaos score was defined as F50 clonal expansion divided by the chaos observed in the TCRdist matrix. Welch's t-statistics and random forest were used to narrow the features down to 10 to 15 V-J combinations, which were then fed into a naive Bayes classifier. The Morisita-Horn index was used to measure how similar the thyroid and blood repertoires were. The public reads were reprocessed in TCRdb via fastp at Q25 and MiXCR, keeping in-frame beta chains. Each record represents a unique CDR3 protein, reported with the most common genes and DNA among its rows. Clone size and V and J calls follow TCRdb, not the original study. The sample profile shows roughly 400,000 distinct CDR3 sequences; approximately 20% of them were found once. Together, the top ten hold roughly 1.5% of the sample.

This clonotype came up a few times. Its binding antigen is unknown. No qualities accompany the bases; no much larger clone lies one base away. The ophthalmopathy patients had moderately to severely active disease, with a Clinical Activity Score of 3 or higher, a NOSPECS grade of 4 or higher, and a disease duration of less than 3 months. Patients with other autoimmune diseases, uncontrolled infections, pregnancy or lactation were excluded from the study. Clinical symptoms, serum thyroxine, TRAb, thyroid ultrasound and orbital computed tomography were used for diagnosis. Using Ficoll-Paque density gradient centrifugation, PBMCs were isolated from 8.5 to 10 ml of fresh peripheral blood. Trizol reagent was used to extract the total RNA, and its quality was then checked on an Agilent 2100 Bioanalyzer.

This chain joins TRBV24-1 to TRBJ2-3; TRBD2 could be the D gene, as 7 bases match. Sequences were obtained from peripheral blood. The origin of this receptor is a woman aged 18-29 years with Graves' ophthalmopathy. Donor details come from another sample of the same person, matched by shared clones. The CDR3 reads as follows: CATSDLASSGQSTQYF. The DNA reads TGTGCCACCAGTGATTTGGCGTCTAGCGGACAGAGTACGCAGTATTTT.